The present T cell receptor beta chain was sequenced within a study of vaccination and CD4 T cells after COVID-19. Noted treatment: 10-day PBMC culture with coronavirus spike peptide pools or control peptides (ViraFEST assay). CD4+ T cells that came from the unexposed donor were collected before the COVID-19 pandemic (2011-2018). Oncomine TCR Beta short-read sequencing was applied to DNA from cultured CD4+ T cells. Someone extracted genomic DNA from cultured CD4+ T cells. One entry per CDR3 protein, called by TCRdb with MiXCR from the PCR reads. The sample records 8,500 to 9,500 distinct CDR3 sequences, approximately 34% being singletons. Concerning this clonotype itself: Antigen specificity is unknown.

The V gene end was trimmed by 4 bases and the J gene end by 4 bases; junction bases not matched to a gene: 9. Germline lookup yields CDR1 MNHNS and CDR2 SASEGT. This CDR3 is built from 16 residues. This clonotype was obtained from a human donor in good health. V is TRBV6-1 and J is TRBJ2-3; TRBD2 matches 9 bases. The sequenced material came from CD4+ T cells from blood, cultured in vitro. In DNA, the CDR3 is TGTGCCAGCAGTGGGGTAGCGGGAGTGAATTCAGATACGCAGTATTTT. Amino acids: CASSGVAGVNSDTQYF.